This T cell receptor beta chain was sequenced for a study of blood T cells in healthy people across ages. This clonotype was picked up a small number of times. Its antigen is currently unknown. The second PCR ran roughly 7 to 12 cycles with a sample-barcoded 5' primer and J-beta primers. Every cDNA molecule bore a tag from a template-switch adaptor containing 12 random nucleotides. MiXCR, applied by TCRdb to the 5' RACE reads, yields one record per CDR3 protein. The data show over a million distinct CDR3 sequences, around 45% seen once. Study-level results: A greater number of naive CD4+ cells and higher diversity distinguished long-lived donors from aged donors. The percentage of naive T cells correlated strongly with TCR beta diversity. The fall in TCR beta diversity per million T cells was roughly linear with age.

V shed 8 bases, J shed 5 bases, and the junction held 13 bases outside the gene matches. The CDR3 extends over 15 amino acids. CDR1 is MNHEY and CDR2 is SVGAGI in the germline V gene. The V call is TRBV6-5, the J call TRBJ2-7; 9 bases are a match to TRBD2. The receptor was derived from a woman aged 55-75 years in good health. Specimen: blood. Here the CDR3 DNA reads TGTGCCAGCCGACTAGCGGCCTTCAGGGAGAACGAGCAGTACTTC. This translates into CASRLAAFRENEQYF.